The clone carrying this TCR beta chain was seen a handful of times. Its target is unknown. The sample originates from a study of T cells after yellow fever vaccination. 5'RACE template switching added a universal primer site and UMIs to TCR cDNA. TCRdb analysed the 5' RACE reads with MiXCR anew, one entry per CDR3 protein. This repertoire shows around 530,000 distinct CDR3 sequences, roughly a sixth found once; its top ten account for roughly 17%. General study findings and limits: Among primary-vaccination clones, most reappeared after the booster, at almost 98% for CD4 and approximately 90% for CD8. Abundant contaminating clonotypes from the bulk population could appear in FACS-sorted repertoires.

Germline V lookup: CDR1 SGHTA, CDR2 FQGNSA. The V gene end was trimmed by 5 bases and the J gene end by 9 bases; junction bases not matched to a gene: 10. This CDR3 contains 14 residues. The V gene is TRBV7-2, the J gene TRBJ2-1; 7 bases match TRBD2. This TCR was sampled from a man between 18 and 29 years old who received the YFV17D yellow fever vaccine. This sample comprised PBMCs, obtained 5 to 6 days after the first yellow fever vaccination. CDR3 nucleotides: TGTGCCAGCAGCCAGACTAGCTGGCTCAGTGAGCAGTTCTTC. It yields the protein CASSQTSWLSEQFF.